The 5 T cell receptor beta chains below were found in one sample sequenced in a study of control samples from healthy donors and cancer patients. Assay: immunoSEQ multiplex PCR; the TCRdb copy retains only in-frame clones and omits some. The sample carries about 120,000 clones, approximately 93% recorded once. What was sequenced was blood. All receptors come from a man aged 25-45 years in good health.

The chain is built from TRBV9 and TRBJ2-2; either TRBD1 or TRBD2 may supply D (5 bases each). CDR1 SGDLS and CDR2 YYNGEE come from the germline V gene. V shed 3 bases and J shed 5 bases, with 14 bases lying between them. The CDR3 runs to 15 residues. This chain's CDR3 is CASSDGTSLTGELFF. The CDR3, as DNA: TGTGCCAGCAGCGACGGGACCTCCTTAACCGGGGAGCTGTTTTTT.

The chain employs TRBV7-9 and TRBJ1-2, with D possibly being TRBD1 (5 bases). CDR1 is SEHNR, CDR2 FQNEAQ, per germline (reference sequence). This CDR3 spans 14 amino acids. The V end was cut by 5 bases, the J end by 4 bases, with 14 bases between. The CDR3: CASSITTGGYGYTF. DNA of the CDR3: TGTGCCAGCAGCATCACCACCGGGGGCTATGGCTACACCTTC.

This clone came up a few times. V usage is TRBV9 and J usage is TRBJ2-5; D is unresolved. This CDR3 has 16 residues. Germline assignment: CDR1 SGDLS and CDR2 YYNGEE. V was clipped by 4 bases and J by 0 bases, with 16 bases between them. CDR3 loop: CASSPREGRYQETQYF. CDR3 bases: TGTGCCAGCAGCCCCCGCGAAGGTAGATACCAAGAGACCCAGTACTTC.

The genes are TRBV27 and TRBJ2-5, with TRBD2 as a possible D gene (5 bases). The V end lost 2 bases, the J end lost 2 bases, and 12 bases lay between the germline ends. Germline-derived CDR1 and CDR2 are MNHEY and SMNVEV (reference sequence). The CDR3 length is 15 residues. The CDR3 loop reads CASSLRNRGQETQYF. The CDR3 coding sequence is TGTGCCAGCAGTTTAAGGAATCGCGGGCAAGAGACCCAGTACTTC.

CDR3 DNA: TGTGCCAGCAGTTCCGATCACGTCAATGAGCAGTTCTTC. Translated, it gives CASSSDHVNEQFF. V gene TRBV2 combines with J gene TRBJ2-1, with D unresolved. Germline V gene data show CDR1 as SNHLY and CDR2 as FYNNEI. There are 13 residues in the CDR3. The V end was cut by 5 bases, the J end by 6 bases, with 11 bases between.